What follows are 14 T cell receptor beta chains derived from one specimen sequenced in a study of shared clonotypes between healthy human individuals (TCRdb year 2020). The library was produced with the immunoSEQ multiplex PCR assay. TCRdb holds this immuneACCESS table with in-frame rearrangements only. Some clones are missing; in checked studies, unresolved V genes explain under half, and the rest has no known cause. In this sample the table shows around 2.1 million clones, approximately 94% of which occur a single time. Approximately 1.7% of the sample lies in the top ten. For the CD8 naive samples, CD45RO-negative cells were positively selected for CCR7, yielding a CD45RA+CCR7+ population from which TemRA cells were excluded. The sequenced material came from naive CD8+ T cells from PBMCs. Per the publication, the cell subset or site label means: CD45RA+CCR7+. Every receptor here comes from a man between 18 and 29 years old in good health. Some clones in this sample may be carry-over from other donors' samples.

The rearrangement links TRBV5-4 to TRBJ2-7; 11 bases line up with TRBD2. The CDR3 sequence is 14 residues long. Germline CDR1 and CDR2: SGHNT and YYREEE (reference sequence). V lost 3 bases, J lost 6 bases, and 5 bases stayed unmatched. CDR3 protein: CASSSLAGGLEQYF. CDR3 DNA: TGTGCCAGCAGCTCTTTAGCGGGAGGGCTCGAGCAGTACTTC.

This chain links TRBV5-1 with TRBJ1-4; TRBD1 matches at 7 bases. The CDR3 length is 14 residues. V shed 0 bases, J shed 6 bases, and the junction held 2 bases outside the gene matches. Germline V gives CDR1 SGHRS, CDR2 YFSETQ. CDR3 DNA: TGCGCCAGCAGCTTGGACAGGGGCGATGAAAAACTGTTTTTT. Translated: CASSLDRGDEKLFF.

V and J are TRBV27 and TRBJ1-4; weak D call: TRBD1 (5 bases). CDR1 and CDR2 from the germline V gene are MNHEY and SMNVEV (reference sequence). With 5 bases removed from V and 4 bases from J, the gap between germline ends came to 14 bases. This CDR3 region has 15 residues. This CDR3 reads CASSPPGTLNEKLFF. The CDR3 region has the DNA TGTGCCAGCAGTCCCCCCGGGACCCTTAATGAAAAACTGTTTTTT.

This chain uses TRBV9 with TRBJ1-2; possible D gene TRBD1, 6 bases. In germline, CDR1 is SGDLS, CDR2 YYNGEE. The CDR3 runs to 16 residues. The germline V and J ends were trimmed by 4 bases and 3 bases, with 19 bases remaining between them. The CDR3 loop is CASSPRGTGMDYGYTF. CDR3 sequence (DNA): TGTGCCAGCAGCCCGAGGGGGACGGGGATGGACTATGGCTACACCTTC.

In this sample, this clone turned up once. The CDR3 reads CASRPSWGSVVEQYF. The CDR3 DNA reads TGTGCCAGCAGGCCCTCTTGGGGCAGCGTAGTCGAGCAGTACTTC. The chain links TRBV28 to TRBJ2-7, with D tentatively TRBD1 (5 bases). V was cut by 6 bases and J by 6 bases, with 21 bases left in between. Germline V gene lookup returns CDR1 MDHEN and CDR2 SYDVKM. The CDR3 extends over 15 amino acids.

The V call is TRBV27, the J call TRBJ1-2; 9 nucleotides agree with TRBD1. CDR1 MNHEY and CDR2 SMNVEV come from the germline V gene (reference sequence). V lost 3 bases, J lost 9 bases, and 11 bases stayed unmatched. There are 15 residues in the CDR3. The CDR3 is CASSFKGQGPRSYTF. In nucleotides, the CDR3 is TGTGCCAGCAGTTTTAAGGGACAGGGTCCGAGGAGCTACACCTTC.

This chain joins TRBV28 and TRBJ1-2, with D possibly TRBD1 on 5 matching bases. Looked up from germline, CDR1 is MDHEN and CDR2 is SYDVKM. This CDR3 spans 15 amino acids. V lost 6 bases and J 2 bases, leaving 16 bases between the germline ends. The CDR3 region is CASSSWGNSNYGYTF. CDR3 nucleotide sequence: TGTGCCAGCAGCAGCTGGGGCAACAGCAACTATGGCTACACCTTC.

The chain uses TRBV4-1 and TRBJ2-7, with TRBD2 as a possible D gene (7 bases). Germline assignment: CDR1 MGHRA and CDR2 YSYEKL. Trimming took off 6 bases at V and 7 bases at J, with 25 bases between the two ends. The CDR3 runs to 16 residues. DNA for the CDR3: TGCGCCAGCAGTCCCAGCCTAGGGGGAGGGGCCTGGGAGCAGTACTTC. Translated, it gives CASSPSLGGGAWEQYF.

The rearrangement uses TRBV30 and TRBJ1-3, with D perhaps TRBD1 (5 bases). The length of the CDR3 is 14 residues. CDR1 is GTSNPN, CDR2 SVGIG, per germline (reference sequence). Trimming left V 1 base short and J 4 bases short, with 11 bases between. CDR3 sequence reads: CAWSGQGRGNTIYF. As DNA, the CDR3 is TGTGCCTGGAGTGGGCAGGGTCGCGGAAACACCATATATTTT.

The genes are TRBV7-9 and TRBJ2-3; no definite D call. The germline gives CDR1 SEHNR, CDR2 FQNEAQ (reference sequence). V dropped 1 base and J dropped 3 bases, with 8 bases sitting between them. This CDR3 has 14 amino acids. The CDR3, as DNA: TGTGCCAGCAGCTTAGAATTTTGGACAGATACGCAGTATTTT. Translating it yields CASSLEFWTDTQYF.

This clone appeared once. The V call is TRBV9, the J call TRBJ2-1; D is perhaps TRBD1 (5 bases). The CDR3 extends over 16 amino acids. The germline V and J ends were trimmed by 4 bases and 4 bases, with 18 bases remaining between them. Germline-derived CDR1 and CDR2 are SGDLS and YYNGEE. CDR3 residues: CASSPPQGLGYNEQFF. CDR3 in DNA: TGTGCCAGCAGCCCACCTCAGGGCCTGGGGTACAATGAGCAGTTCTTC.

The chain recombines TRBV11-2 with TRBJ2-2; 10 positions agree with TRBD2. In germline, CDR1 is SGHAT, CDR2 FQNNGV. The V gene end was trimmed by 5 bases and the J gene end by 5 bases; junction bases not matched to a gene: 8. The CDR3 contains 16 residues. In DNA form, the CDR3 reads TGTGCCAGCAGCCCCCGGACTAGCGGTGAGACCGGGGAGCTGTTTTTT. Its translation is CASSPRTSGETGELFF.

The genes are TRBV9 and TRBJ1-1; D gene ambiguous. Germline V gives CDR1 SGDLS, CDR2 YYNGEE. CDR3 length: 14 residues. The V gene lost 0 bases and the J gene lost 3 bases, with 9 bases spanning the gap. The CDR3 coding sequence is TGTGCCAGCAGCGTAGTGGAGGGAGACACTGAAGCTTTCTTT. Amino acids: CASSVVEGDTEAFF.

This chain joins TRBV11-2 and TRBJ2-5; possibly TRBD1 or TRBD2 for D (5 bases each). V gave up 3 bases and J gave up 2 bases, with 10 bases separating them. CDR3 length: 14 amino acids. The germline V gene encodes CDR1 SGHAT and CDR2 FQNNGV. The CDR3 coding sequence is TGTGCCAGCAGCTTCTTCGGGGCTCAAGAGACCCAGTACTTC. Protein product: CASSFFGAQETQYF.